This TCR beta chain was recorded in a study of OX40 agonist ivuxolimab in advanced cancers. Whole-study context: Given to patients was ivuxolimab, an agonistic anti-OX40 (CD134) antibody. The group had a mean age of around 60 years, ranged from about 20 to 79, and was 80% to 85% male.

About this clone: Its antigen is not known.

Measured with immunoSEQ multiplex PCR; TCRdb has only the in-frame clones, and not every one. The table has fewer than 55,000 clones, 75% to 90% seen once. V was clipped by 0 bases and J by 3 bases, with 6 bases between them. Germline V gene data show CDR1 as SGHRS and CDR2 as YFSETQ. This CDR3 has 14 residues. Study-wide findings and caveats: Expanded clones belonging to CD8+ T cells outnumbered, on average, those of CD4+. Low normalized T-cell clonal expansion also characterized some of the nonresponders.

The V call is TRBV5-1, the J call TRBJ2-2; D might be TRBD1 (5 bases). The sequence came from an adult with an advanced solid tumor such as melanoma, head and neck, liver or kidney cancer. The sequences come from CD4+ or CD8+ T cells sorted from blood, collected in a trial of the OX40 agonist ivuxolimab. CDR3 nucleotides: TGCGCCAGCAGCTTGGGACAGTACACCGGGGAGCTGTTTTTT. Encoded protein: CASSLGQYTGELFF.